Below, one T cell receptor beta chain is given with its context. CDR1 SGHRS and CDR2 YFSETQ come from the germline V gene. The CDR3 contains 14 residues. V lost 0 bases, J lost 3 bases, and 6 bases lay in between. This entry belongs to a study of shared clonotypes between healthy human individuals. Produced via immunoSEQ multiplex PCR; TCRdb's table is partial and in-frame only. The repertoire holds about 1.5 million clones, with roughly 98% as singletons. Sequenced sample: naive CD4+ T cells sorted from blood. The subset is: CD45RA+ positively selected. V usage is TRBV5-1 and J usage is TRBJ2-2, with TRBD1 as a possible D gene (6 bases). The TCR sequence derives from a man aged 25-45 years in good health. As DNA, the CDR3 is TGCGCCAGCAGCTTGGAGGGGGACACCGGGGAGCTGTTTTTT. As protein: CASSLEGDTGELFF.